The subject of this entry is one TCR beta chain. Its target is not known. V was shortened by 6 bases and J by 4 bases, with 12 bases between the two germline ends. Germline CDR1 is MRHNA and CDR2 is SNTAGT. The CDR3 loop spans 13 amino acids. This record belongs to a study of vaccination and CD4 T cells after COVID-19. Looking at the study overall: Post-COVID samples had a sampling time that fell a median approximately 97 days after diagnosis (range 35 to 161). In culture, cells were exposed to overlapping spike peptides from SARS-CoV-2, HCoV-NL63, HCoV-OC43 and HCoV-229E.

Treatment noted: roughly 10-day PBMC culture with coronavirus spike peptide pools or control peptides (ViraFEST assay). Oncomine TCR Beta short-read sequencing was applied to DNA from cultured CD4+ T cells. TCRdb recomputed calls from the PCR reads with MiXCR, one row per CDR3 protein. The sample includes more than 20,000 distinct CDR3 sequences, 50% seen only once; the top ten take 28%. This rearrangement joins TRBV6-4 to TRBJ2-5; D not certain. This receptor was taken from a human donor who received a COVID-19 vaccine. The specimen comprised CD4+ T cells from blood, cultured in vitro, sampled before SARS-CoV-2 vaccination. The DNA for the CDR3 is TGTGCCAGCAGCTTATTTAGAGGAGAGACCCAGTACTTC. This gives the protein CASSLFRGETQYF.